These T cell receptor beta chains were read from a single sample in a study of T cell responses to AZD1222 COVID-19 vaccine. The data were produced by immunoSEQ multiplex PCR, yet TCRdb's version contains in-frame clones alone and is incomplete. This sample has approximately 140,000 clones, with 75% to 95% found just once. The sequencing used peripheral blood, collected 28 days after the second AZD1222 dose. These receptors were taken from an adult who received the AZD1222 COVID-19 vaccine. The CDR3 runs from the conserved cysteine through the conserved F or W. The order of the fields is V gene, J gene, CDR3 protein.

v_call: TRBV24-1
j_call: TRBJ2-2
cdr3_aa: CATSRDSYLGELFF

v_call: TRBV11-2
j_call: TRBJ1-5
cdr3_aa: CASSRGTRNQPQHF

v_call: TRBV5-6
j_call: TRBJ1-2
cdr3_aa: CASSLRAEYGYTF

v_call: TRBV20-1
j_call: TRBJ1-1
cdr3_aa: CSASGPYEAFF

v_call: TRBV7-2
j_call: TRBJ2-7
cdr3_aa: CASSLGGRPYEQYF

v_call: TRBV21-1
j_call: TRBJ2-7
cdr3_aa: CASSKGSGGNSYEQYF

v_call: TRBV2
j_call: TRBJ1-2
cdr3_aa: CASKMDNYGYTF

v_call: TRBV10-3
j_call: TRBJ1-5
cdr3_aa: CAISESGRGNSNQPQHF

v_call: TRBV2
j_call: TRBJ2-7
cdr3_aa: CASSRAGGTYEQYF

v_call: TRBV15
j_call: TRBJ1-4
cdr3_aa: CATSRDRGINEKLFF

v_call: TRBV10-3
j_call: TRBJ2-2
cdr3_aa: CAIGGGADGELFF

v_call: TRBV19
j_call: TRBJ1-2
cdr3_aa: CASTGTEYGYTF

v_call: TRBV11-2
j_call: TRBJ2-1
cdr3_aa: CASSLGASVDNEQFF

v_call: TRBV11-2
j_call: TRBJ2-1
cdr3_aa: CASSLDRAGYNEQFF

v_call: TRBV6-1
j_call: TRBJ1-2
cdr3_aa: CASSEAVGVPYGYTF

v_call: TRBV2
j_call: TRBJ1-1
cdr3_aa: CASRGTGGTEAFF

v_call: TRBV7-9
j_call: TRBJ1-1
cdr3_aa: CASSLRTNTEAFF

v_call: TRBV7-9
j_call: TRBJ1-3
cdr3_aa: CASSLVQGALGNTIYF

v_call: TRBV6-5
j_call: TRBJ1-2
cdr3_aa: CASSYEGNYGYTF

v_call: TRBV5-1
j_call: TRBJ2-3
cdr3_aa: CASSLVSDTQYF

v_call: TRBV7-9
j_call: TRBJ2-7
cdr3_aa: CASSLAGSGPYEQYF

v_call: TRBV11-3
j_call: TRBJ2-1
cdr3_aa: CASSLDLGGAYNEQFF

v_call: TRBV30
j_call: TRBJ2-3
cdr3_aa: CAWVRTTQGVKDTQYF

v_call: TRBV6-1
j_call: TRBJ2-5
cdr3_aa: CASSALPGGHQETQYF

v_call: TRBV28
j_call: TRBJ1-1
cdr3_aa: CASSLYGLDSEAFF

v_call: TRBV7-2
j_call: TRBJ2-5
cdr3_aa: CASSFVPGLAGGPKGTQYF

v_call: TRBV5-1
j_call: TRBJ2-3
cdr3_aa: CASSLGDGSTDTQYF

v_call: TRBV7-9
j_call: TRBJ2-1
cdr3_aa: CASSSTGDRDYNEQFF

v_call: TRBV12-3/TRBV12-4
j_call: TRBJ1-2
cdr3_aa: CASRPGTDDGYTF

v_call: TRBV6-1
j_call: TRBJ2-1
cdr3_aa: CASSGYGTSGRATRFF

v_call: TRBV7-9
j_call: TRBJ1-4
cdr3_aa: CASRKNDRATNEKLFF

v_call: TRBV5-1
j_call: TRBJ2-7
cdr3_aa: CASSPGTSGSSYEQYF

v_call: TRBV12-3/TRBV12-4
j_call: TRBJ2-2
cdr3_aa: CASTDSNTGELFF

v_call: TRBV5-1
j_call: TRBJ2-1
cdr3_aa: CASSAGLAGGPGSYNEQFF

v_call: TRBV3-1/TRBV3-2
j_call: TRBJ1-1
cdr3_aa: CASSQEGTLEAFF

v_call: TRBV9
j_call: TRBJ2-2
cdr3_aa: CASSVVGTTNTGELFF

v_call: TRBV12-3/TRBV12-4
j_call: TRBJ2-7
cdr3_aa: CASSFYSYEQYF

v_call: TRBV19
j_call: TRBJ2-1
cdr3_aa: CASSILPETEQFF